This T cell receptor beta chain was captured in a study of stem cell transplantation in POMP-related autoinflammatory disease. At the level of the study: CD8+ T cells were low and CD4+ cells naive-skewed before transplant.

This clone was counted between two and nine times. Trimming stripped 3 bases from V and 4 bases from J, with 7 bases between. The CDR3 length is 13 residues. From germline, CDR1 is KGHDR and CDR2 SFDVKD. Clones were read by immunoSEQ multiplex PCR, and TCRdb kept only the in-frame ones, dropping some. Of tens of thousands of clones listed, roughly 90% were seen once; the top ten hold more than 0.55%. Sequences were derived from CD4+ T cells from PBMCs, sampled after stem cell transplantation. The clonotype comes from a human patient with POMP-related autoinflammation and immune dysregulation (PRAID). Some of these T cells may belong to the graft donor. The gene calls are TRBV24-1 and TRBJ2-3, with D perhaps TRBD2 (5 bases). DNA for the CDR3: TGTGCCACCAGTGATACGCGGGCAGATACGCAGTATTTT. It yields the protein CATSDTRADTQYF.